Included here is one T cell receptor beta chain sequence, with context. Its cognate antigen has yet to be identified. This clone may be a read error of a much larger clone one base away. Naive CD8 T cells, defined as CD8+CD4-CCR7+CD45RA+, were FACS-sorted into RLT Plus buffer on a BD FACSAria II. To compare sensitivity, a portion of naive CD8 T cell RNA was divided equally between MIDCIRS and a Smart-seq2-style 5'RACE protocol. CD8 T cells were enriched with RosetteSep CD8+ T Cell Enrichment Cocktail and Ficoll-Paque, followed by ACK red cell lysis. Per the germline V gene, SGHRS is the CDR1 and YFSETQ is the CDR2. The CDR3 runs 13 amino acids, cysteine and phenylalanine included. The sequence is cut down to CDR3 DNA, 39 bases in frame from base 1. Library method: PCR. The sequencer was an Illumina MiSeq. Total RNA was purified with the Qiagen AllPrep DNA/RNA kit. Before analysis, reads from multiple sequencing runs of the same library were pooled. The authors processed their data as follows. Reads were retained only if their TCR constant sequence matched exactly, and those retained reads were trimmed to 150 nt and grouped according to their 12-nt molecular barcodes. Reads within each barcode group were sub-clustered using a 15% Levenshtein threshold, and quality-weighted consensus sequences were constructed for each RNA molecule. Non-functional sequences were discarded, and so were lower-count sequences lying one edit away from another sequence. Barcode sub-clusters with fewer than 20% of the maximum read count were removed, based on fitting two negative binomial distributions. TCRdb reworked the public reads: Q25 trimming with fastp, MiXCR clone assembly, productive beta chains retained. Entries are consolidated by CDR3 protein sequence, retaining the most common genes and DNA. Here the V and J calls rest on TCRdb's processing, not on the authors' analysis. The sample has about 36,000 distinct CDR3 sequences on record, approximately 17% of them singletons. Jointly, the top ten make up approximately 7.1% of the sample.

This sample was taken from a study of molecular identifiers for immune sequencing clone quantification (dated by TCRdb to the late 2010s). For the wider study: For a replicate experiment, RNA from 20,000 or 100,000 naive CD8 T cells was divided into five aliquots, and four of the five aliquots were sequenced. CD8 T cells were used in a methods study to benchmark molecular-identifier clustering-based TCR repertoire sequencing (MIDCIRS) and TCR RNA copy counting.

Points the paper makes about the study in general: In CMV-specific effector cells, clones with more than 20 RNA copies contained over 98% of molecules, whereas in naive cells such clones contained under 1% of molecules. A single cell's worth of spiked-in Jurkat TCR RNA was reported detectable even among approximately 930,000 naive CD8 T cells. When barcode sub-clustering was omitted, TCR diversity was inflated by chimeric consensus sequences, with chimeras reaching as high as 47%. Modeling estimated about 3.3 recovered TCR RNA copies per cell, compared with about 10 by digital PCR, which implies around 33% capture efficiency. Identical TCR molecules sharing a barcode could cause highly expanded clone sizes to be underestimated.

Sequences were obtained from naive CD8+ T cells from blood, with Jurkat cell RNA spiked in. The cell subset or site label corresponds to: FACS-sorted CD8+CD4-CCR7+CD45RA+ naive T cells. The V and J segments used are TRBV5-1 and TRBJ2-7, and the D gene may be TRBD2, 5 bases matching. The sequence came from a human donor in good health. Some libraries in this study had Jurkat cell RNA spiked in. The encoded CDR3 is CASSFGVGYERYF. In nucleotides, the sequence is TGCGCCAGCAGCTTCGGGGTCGGGTACGAGCGGTACTTC. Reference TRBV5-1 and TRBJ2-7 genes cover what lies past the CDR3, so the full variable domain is KAGVTQTPRYLIKTRGQQVTLSCSPISGHRSVSWYQQTPGQGLQFLFEYFSETQRNKGNFPGRFSGRQFSNSRSEMNVSTLELGDSALYLCASSFGVGYERYFGPGTRLTVT.